This TCR beta chain was found in a study of tumor and adjacent non-tumor tissue in lung cancer. Study-level information: The patients, around 9 men and a handful of women, were roughly 30 to 76 with stage I to III disease. Samples averaged roughly 4 million productive TCRbeta reads each.

This sample's RNA came from whole unsorted tissue. TCRbeta libraries were built with three rounds of nested PCR, modified from ARM-PCR. TCRdb used MiXCR to reprocess the multiplex PCR reads, holding one entry per CDR3 protein. The sample shows over 60,000 distinct CDR3 sequences, 80% to 85% of them seen only once. Study results and limitations: In normal lung, the top 100 clones were significantly more dominant than in tumor. Significantly higher TCR diversity was found in tumor than normal lung.

Note on this clonotype: Antigen specificity is unknown.

This TCR was recovered from a woman between 45 and 65 years old with non-small cell lung cancer. The specimen sequenced was lung tumor tissue.

CDR3 DNA: TGTGCCAGCAGGCAGGATTCTGGCAGCGGAGGAGGGGAGCTGTTTTTT. As protein: CASRQDSGSGGGELFF. The chain employs TRBV6-1 and TRBJ2-2; D may be TRBD2 (5 bases). The V gene's germline CDR1 is MNHNS and CDR2 SASEGT. V shed 6 bases and J shed 8 bases, with 22 bases lying between them. CDR3 length: 16 amino acids.